Below, 13 T cell receptor beta chains from the same sample are listed, as sequenced in a study of T cells after yellow fever vaccination. TCRdb analysed the 5' RACE reads with MiXCR anew, one entry per CDR3 protein. The sample lists approximately 150,000 distinct CDR3 sequences, roughly 6.2% occurring once. Sequenced here: CD4+ T cells sorted from PBMCs, sampled on the day of the first yellow fever vaccination. These receptors all stem from a man between 18 and 35 years old who received the YFV17D yellow fever vaccine.

This clonotype occurred many times. The rearrangement links TRBV10-3 to TRBJ2-7, with 7 nucleotides matching TRBD2. After removal of 7 bases from V and 3 bases from J, the junction contained 9 bases not matched to a gene. This CDR3 is built from 14 residues. Germline loops: CDR1 ENHRY, CDR2 SYGVKD. The CDR3 bases are TGTGCCATCACTGGGGAGGGGACCAACTACGAGCAGTACTTC. Its protein product is CAITGEGTNYEQYF.

The genes are TRBV7-9 and TRBJ1-2, with a weak D call TRBD1 (5 bases). The germline V and J ends were trimmed by 3 bases and 8 bases, with 13 bases remaining between them. The germline V gene has CDR1 SEHNR and CDR2 FQNEAQ (reference sequence). The CDR3 length is 13 residues. The DNA of the CDR3 is TGTGCCAGCAGCTTCGGACATATGAAGGGCTACACCTTC. Its protein is CASSFGHMKGYTF. The whole variable domain, remainder taken from reference TRBV7-9 and TRBJ1-2, is DTGVSQNPRHKITKRGQNVTFRCDPISEHNRLYWYRQTLGQGPEFLTYFQNEAQLEKSRLLSDRFSAERPKGSFSTLEIQRTEQGDSAMYLCASSFGHMKGYTFGSGTRLTVV.

This clonotype was detected many times. The chain joins TRBV3-1 to TRBJ2-1; D tentatively reads TRBD1 or TRBD2 (5 bases each). Germline values: CDR1 LGHDT, CDR2 YNNKEL (reference sequence). This CDR3 is 14 amino acids long. The germline V and J ends were trimmed by 4 bases and 7 bases, with 14 bases remaining between them. CDR3 protein: CASSPLGERNEQFF. The CDR3 nucleotides are TGTGCCAGCAGCCCTCTAGGGGAGCGGAATGAGCAGTTCTTC.

This clonotype was seen more than once but under ten times. V gene TRBV12-3 or TRBV12-4 combines with J gene TRBJ1-1; no clear D. The CDR3 spans 12 residues. Trimming shortened V by 5 bases and J by 5 bases, and 9 bases separated the two germline ends. CDR3 coding DNA: TGTGCCAGCAGTCCCTTAATTACTGAAGCTTTCTTT. Amino acids: CASSPLITEAFF.

This chain links TRBV7-3 with TRBJ2-3, with a possible D match to TRBD1 (7 bases). The V gene's germline CDR1 is SGHTA and CDR2 FQGTGA. CDR3 length equals 14 residues. V lost 5 bases and J lost 6, with 15 bases in between. Written as DNA, the CDR3 is TGTGCCAGCAGCCCTGGACAGGAGGGGGATACGCAGTATTTT. Amino acid sequence: CASSPGQEGDTQYF.

This clonotype was counted many times. V and J are TRBV20-1 and TRBJ2-5; 8 bases fit TRBD1. This CDR3 contains 13 residues. CDR1 is DFQATT, CDR2 SNEGSKA, per germline (reference sequence). J was trimmed by 5 bases and V by 5 bases; bases with no gene match: 7. The CDR3 bases are TGCAGTGCTGGGGCAGGGGGCAAGGAGACCCAGTACTTC. It specifies CSAGAGGKETQYF.

This clonotype was seen a handful of times. V and J are TRBV9 and TRBJ2-3, with D maybe TRBD2 (6 bases). Germline CDR1 and CDR2: SGDLS and YYNGEE. CDR3 length equals 18 residues. Trimming cost V 0 bases and J 1 base, with 18 bases left between them. DNA of the CDR3: TGTGCCAGCAGCGTAGAGGTTTCCGGAGGAGGGGGCACAGATACGCAGTATTTT. Its protein product is CASSVEVSGGGGTDTQYF.

This clonotype was seen many times. This chain uses TRBV7-2 with TRBJ2-1; a possible D gene is TRBD2 (5 bases). V lost 5 bases to trimming and J lost 0 bases, with 11 bases between them. The CDR3 extends over 15 amino acids. Germline V gene data show CDR1 as SGHTA and CDR2 as FQGNSA. Written as DNA, the CDR3 is TGTGCCAGCAGCCCTCGGGGTAGCTCCTACAATGAGCAGTTCTTC. Amino acids: CASSPRGSSYNEQFF.

The chain links TRBV11-2 to TRBJ2-3, with D unresolved. Trimming cost V 2 bases and J 0 bases, with 9 bases left between them. The CDR3 sequence is 15 residues long. CDR1 and CDR2 from the germline V gene are SGHAT and FQNNGV. CDR3 sequence (DNA): TGTGCCAGCAGCTTAAGTCGACGGAGCACAGATACGCAGTATTTT. It yields the protein CASSLSRRSTDTQYF.

This clonotype was seen at least ten times. The rearrangement joins TRBV4-3 to TRBJ2-1; D is perhaps TRBD2 (6 bases). This CDR3 has 13 residues. Per germline, CDR1 LGHNA and CDR2 YSLEER. V was clipped by 3 bases and J by 9 bases, with 12 bases between them. CDR3 nucleotides: TGCGCCAGCAGCCAGTGGGGGGAAGGTGAGCAGTTCTTC. Encoded protein: CASSQWGEGEQFF.

In this sample, this clonotype turned up many times. The CDR3 here is CASRRTVTNEKLFF. In DNA, the CDR3 is TGCGCCAGCAGGCGGACAGTAACTAATGAAAAACTGTTTTTT. The chain recombines TRBV4-3 with TRBJ1-4, with D perhaps matching TRBD1 (6 bases). CDR3 length equals 14 residues. Trimming took off 6 bases at V and 1 base at J, with 9 bases between the two ends. Germline CDR1 LGHNA, CDR2 YSLEER.

The chain links TRBV7-2 to TRBJ2-1; TRBD2 matches 14 bases. V was clipped by 5 bases and J by 3 bases; unmatched bases: 6. The CDR3 extends over 17 amino acids. Per germline, CDR1 SGHTA and CDR2 FQGNSA. CDR3 nucleotide sequence: TGTGCCAGCAGCCTGACTAGCGGGGGGGTCGGCTACAATGAGCAGTTCTTC. As protein: CASSLTSGGVGYNEQFF.

This clonotype has ten or more counts. The chain uses TRBV7-9 and TRBJ2-1; D not certain. The CDR3 sequence is 12 residues long. V gave up 3 bases and J gave up 6 bases, with 6 bases separating them. Germline loops: CDR1 SEHNR, CDR2 FQNEAQ (reference sequence). The CDR3 coding sequence is TGTGCCAGCAGCTTCCATAGCAATGAGCAGTTCTTC. This sequence encodes CASSFHSNEQFF.